The clone carrying this T cell receptor beta chain has just a few counts. The data were obtained in a study of blood T cell repertoires in COVID-19. Study-level information: From T cells, B-cell-depleted T cells, or PBMCs came the material, which was cDNA or gDNA.

In the authors' methods: The authors estimated nucleated cell counts from reference gene primer amplification. Using immunoSEQ multiplex PCR, the repertoire was profiled, and TCRdb retains in-frame clones only, with some absent. V and J calls and clone size are copied from that table; D and trimming were computed from the DNA. The sample lists under 150,000 clones, 70% to 90% seen once, with 13% in the top ten. CDR3 length: 12 amino acids. CDR1 and CDR2 from the germline V gene are MNHEY and SMNVEV (reference sequence). V dropped 6 bases and J dropped 4 bases, with 6 bases sitting between them. Sequenced material: peripheral blood. The chain uses TRBV27 and TRBJ1-4; D not resolved. The origin of this receptor is a man aged 55 to 70 with active or convalescent COVID-19. The CDR3 region is CASRTVNEKLFF. The CDR3 bases are TGTGCCAGCAGAACAGTTAATGAAAAACTGTTTTTT.